These 25 T cell receptor beta chains were sequenced from one sample in a study of blood T cell repertoires in COVID-19. Clones were sequenced by immunoSEQ multiplex PCR, and TCRdb holds only the in-frame ones, with some missing. Among about 71,000 clones listed, approximately 92% were seen once. The material sequenced was peripheral blood. These TCRs come from a man in his fifties or sixties with acute or convalescent COVID-19.

The rearrangement joins TRBV7-6 to TRBJ2-2; 9 bases map to TRBD2. The CDR3 contains 15 residues. CDR1 is SGHVS and CDR2 is FNYEAQ in the germline V gene. The V segment lost 5 bases and the J segment 2 bases; nucleotides outside the gene matches: 3. Here the CDR3 reads CASSGSGSNTGELFF. CDR3 sequence (DNA): TGTGCCAGCAGCGGTAGCGGGAGCAACACCGGGGAGCTGTTTTTT.

In the case of this clone: An end of the junction does not agree with germline; a read error may underlie this. The CDR3 sequence is CASSLGGTYEQYF. In DNA, the CDR3 is TGTGCTAGCAGCTTGGGGGGGACCTACGAGCAGTACTTC. V is TRBV7-7 and J is TRBJ2-7; 7 bases agree with TRBD2. This CDR3 comprises 13 residues. Per germline, CDR1 SSHAT and CDR2 FNYEAQ (reference sequence).

In nucleotides, the CDR3 is TGTGCCAGCAGCGTTCAAGGAGTTGGAAACACCATATATTTT. This sequence encodes CASSVQGVGNTIYF. The chain is built from TRBV9 and TRBJ1-3, with D uncertain. This CDR3 is 14 amino acids long. CDR1 and CDR2 (germline): SGDLS, YYNGEE. V was pared by 2 bases and J by 3 bases, with 9 bases between.

The chain is built from TRBV11-2 and TRBJ2-3; D is unclear. Germline V gene lookup returns CDR1 SGHAT and CDR2 FQNNGV. V dropped 2 bases and J dropped 2 bases, with 11 bases sitting between them. This CDR3 region has 15 residues. The chain's CDR3 is CASSLYGQNTDTQYF. Here the CDR3 DNA reads TGTGCCAGCAGCTTATATGGGCAGAACACAGATACGCAGTATTTT.

This clone was seen only once. The V and J genes are TRBV29-1 and TRBJ2-3; D not resolved. Germline V gene data show CDR1 as SQVTM and CDR2 as ANQGSEA. Trimming pared 7 bases from V and 4 bases from J, leaving 21 bases between. This CDR3 has 15 amino acids. DNA of the CDR3: TGCAGCGCTGCCGTTGGTTCAGTGGCTGCAGATACGCAGTATTTT. It yields the protein CSAAVGSVAADTQYF.

The chain is built from TRBV6-2 or TRBV6-3 and TRBJ2-7; no firm D call. CDR1 and CDR2 (germline): MNHEY, SVGEGT. Trimming removed 3 bases at V and 0 bases at J, with 9 bases between. The CDR3 totals 14 residues. CDR3 bases: TGTGCCAGCAGTTATTCTCCAGGCTCCTACGAGCAGTACGTC. It encodes CASSYSPGSYEQYV.

V and J are TRBV6-4 and TRBJ2-5; D unresolved. The CDR3 loop spans 14 amino acids. Trimming cost V 4 bases and J 5 bases, with 14 bases left between them. Germline V lookup: CDR1 MRHNA, CDR2 SNTAGT. The CDR3 sequence: CASSAQAHMETQYF. The CDR3 nucleotides are TGTGCCAGCAGTGCTCAGGCTCACATGGAGACCCAGTACTTC.

The rearrangement links TRBV18 to TRBJ1-2; 8 bases align to TRBD1. This CDR3 has 16 residues. From germline, CDR1 is KGHSH and CDR2 LQKENI. V lost 1 base to trimming and J lost 0 bases; unmatched junction nucleotides: 4. The CDR3 nucleotides read TGTGCCAGCTCACCACAGACAGGGGCCCCTAACTATGGCTACACCTTC. Its translation: CASSPQTGAPNYGYTF.

V is TRBV10-3 and J is TRBJ1-4; the match to TRBD1 covers 7 bases. The germline V gene encodes CDR1 ENHRY and CDR2 SYGVKD. This CDR3 is 14 amino acids long. Trimming cost V 3 bases and J 7 bases; bases outside gene matches: 5. For the CDR3, the DNA is TGTGCCATCAGTGACGAGACAGGGACTGAAAAACTGTTTTTT. Translating it yields CAISDETGTEKLFF.

CDR3 region: CASSPTLAGTHPGQEQYV. Here the CDR3 DNA reads TGTGCCAGCAGCCCGACACTAGCGGGAACGCACCCTGGTCAGGAGCAGTACGTC. The chain has TRBV3-1 (or the pseudogene TRBV3-2) and TRBJ2-7, with 10 bases matching TRBD2. J lost 7 bases, V lost 4 bases, and 19 bases had no gene match. CDR1 and CDR2 (germline): LGHDT, YNNKEL (reference sequence). This CDR3 region has 18 residues.

V usage is TRBV24-1 and J usage is TRBJ1-4; 7 nucleotides agree with TRBD1. This CDR3 has 15 amino acids. Germline CDR1 is KGHDR and CDR2 is SFDVKD. Trimming cost V 4 bases and J 8 bases; bases outside gene matches: 9. In nucleotides, the CDR3 is TGTGCCACCAGTGACCCCGGGACAGAGAGGGAAAAACTGTTTTTT. Translated, it gives CATSDPGTEREKLFF.

The chain carries TRBV27 and TRBJ2-7, with 12 positions matching TRBD1. The CDR3 has 15 residues. Per the germline V gene, CDR1 is MNHEY and CDR2 is SMNVEV (reference sequence). Trimming cost V 8 bases and J 5 bases; bases outside gene matches: 10. In DNA form, the CDR3 reads TGTGCCAGCGCCTTAAGGGGACAGGGGGCGAACGAGCAGTACTTC. Its protein product is CASALRGQGANEQYF.

The chain combines TRBV28 with TRBJ1-2; 10 positions match TRBD1. Looked up from germline, CDR1 is MDHEN and CDR2 is SYDVKM. V trimming: 7 bases; J trimming: 5 bases; junction bases outside the gene matches: 10. The CDR3 consists of 15 residues. CDR3 amino acids: CASIPSVGQGYGYTF. The CDR3 bases are TGTGCCAGCATCCCGAGTGTGGGACAGGGGTATGGCTACACCTTC.

The chain carries TRBV18 and TRBJ2-1; the match to TRBD1 covers 7 bases. After removal of 4 bases from V and 7 bases from J, the junction contained 13 bases not matched to a gene. Germline V CDR1 and CDR2: KGHSH, LQKENI. The CDR3 runs to 16 residues. Here the CDR3 DNA reads TGTGCCAGCTCACAACGACAGGGCCCTAGTGTGAATGAGCAGTTCTTC. Translated, it gives CASSQRQGPSVNEQFF. The full variable domain, in which reference TRBV18 and TRBJ2-1 provide the parts outside the CDR3, is NAGVMQNPRHLVRRRGQEARLRCSPMKGHSHVYWYRQLPEEGLKFMVYLQKENIIDESGMPKERFSAEFPKEGPSILRIQQVVRGDSAAYFCASSQRQGPSVNEQFFGPGTRLTVL.

J is TRBJ2-3 and V is TRBV16; possible D gene TRBD1, 5 bases. With 1 base removed from V and 2 bases from J, the gap between germline ends came to 10 bases. Germline V CDR1 and CDR2: KGHSY, FQNENV. The CDR3 covers 15 residues. In nucleotides, the CDR3 is TGTGCCAGCAGCCAATTGGACACCAACACAGATACGCAGTATTTT. This encodes CASSQLDTNTDTQYF.

This chain links TRBV5-4 with TRBJ2-7, with 7 bases aligning to TRBD1. This CDR3 comprises 15 residues. Germline assignment: CDR1 SGHNT and CDR2 YYREEE (reference sequence). V lost 4 bases to trimming and J lost 3 bases; unmatched junction nucleotides: 10. CDR3 sequence reads: CASSPRQGMGYEQYF. CDR3 in DNA: TGTGCCAGCAGCCCGAGACAGGGTATGGGCTACGAGCAGTACTTC.

CDR3 protein: CASSPGGAGNTIYF. As DNA, the CDR3 is TGTGCCAGCAGCCCGGGGGGAGCTGGAAACACCATATATTTT. V and J are TRBV11-2 and TRBJ1-3; perhaps TRBD1 as D (5 bases). The CDR3 runs 14 residues. The V gene's germline CDR1 is SGHAT and CDR2 FQNNGV. V lost 5 bases and J 2 bases, leaving 10 bases between the germline ends.

The chain combines TRBV7-9 with TRBJ2-7; TRBD2 aligns across 10 bases. This CDR3 is 17 amino acids long. The ends lost 4 bases at V and 2 bases at J; junction bases unmatched: 11. Germline lookup yields CDR1 SEHNR and CDR2 FQNEAQ (reference sequence). The CDR3: CASSSTDWTSGTYEQYF. The CDR3 bases are TGTGCCAGCAGCTCCACAGATTGGACTAGCGGCACCTACGAGCAGTACTTC.

The V call is TRBV19, the J call TRBJ2-5; 8 bases match TRBD1. CDR3 length equals 20 residues. Germline loops: CDR1 LNHDA, CDR2 SQIVND (reference sequence). Germline trimming cut 5 bases from V and 1 base from J; bases unmatched to any gene: 21. The CDR3 DNA reads TGTGCCAGTAGTGGTGGGGTTTTCAGCCGACAGGGGCTCTTCCAAGAGACCCAGTACTTC. Its translation: CASSGGVFSRQGLFQETQYF.

V gene TRBV28 combines with J gene TRBJ1-2; TRBD1 agrees at 7 bases. The germline CDR1 and CDR2 sequences are MDHEN and SYDVKM. CDR3 length equals 15 residues. The ends lost 1 base at V and 8 bases at J; junction bases unmatched: 10. CDR3 loop: CASSLLGDRVGGYTF. CDR3 nucleotide sequence: TGTGCCAGCAGTTTATTGGGCGACAGGGTAGGCGGCTACACCTTC.

The rearrangement uses TRBV29-1 and TRBJ2-7; the match to TRBD2 covers 8 bases. The germline CDR1 and CDR2 sequences are SQVTM and ANQGSEA. With 5 bases clipped from V and 2 bases from J, the junction kept 5 bases outside the gene matches. The CDR3 length is 13 residues. CDR3: CSVRLAGAYEQYF. CDR3 nucleotide sequence: TGCAGCGTTCGGCTAGCGGGCGCCTACGAGCAGTACTTC.

CDR3 nucleotides: TGCGCCAGCAGCCAAGGGACAGGGGGCGCGTTTCTTAATGGCTACACCTTC. Amino acid sequence: CASSQGTGGAFLNGYTF. The chain is built from TRBV4-3 and TRBJ1-2; 11 bases are a match to TRBD1. The CDR3 spans 17 residues. The V gene's germline CDR1 is LGHNA and CDR2 YSLEER. V trimming: 1 base; J trimming: 6 bases; junction bases outside the gene matches: 10.

V gene TRBV6-2 or TRBV6-3 combines with J gene TRBJ2-1; D perhaps matches TRBD2 (6 bases). Trimming cost V 5 bases and J 8 bases, with 16 bases left between them. This CDR3 has 14 amino acids. Germline V CDR1 and CDR2: MNHEY, SVGEGT. The CDR3 region has the DNA TGTGCCAGCAGTCTCACTAGCCGGCGAGATGAGCAGTTCTTC. Translation: CASSLTSRRDEQFF.

The rearrangement links TRBV5-1 to TRBJ2-5; TRBD1 aligns across 9 bases. V dropped 4 bases and J dropped 2; count of bases not matched to a gene: 9. The germline V gene has CDR1 SGHRS and CDR2 YFSETQ. The CDR3 has 16 amino acids. CDR3 amino acids: CASSLAGQGPQETQYF. In DNA form, the CDR3 reads TGCGCCAGCAGCCTCGCCGGACAGGGGCCACAAGAGACCCAGTACTTC. Based on the CDR3 plus reference TRBV5-1 and TRBJ2-5, the full variable domain is KAGVTQTPRYLIKTRGQQVTLSCSPISGHRSVSWYQQTPGQGLQFLFEYFSETQRNKGNFPGRFSGRQFSNSRSEMNVSTLELGDSALYLCASSLAGQGPQETQYFGPGTRLLVL.

This clone was counted a few times. The chain links TRBV18 to TRBJ2-7; TRBD1 agrees at 9 bases. V was pared by 3 bases and J by 6 bases, with 15 bases of the junction left unmatched. The germline gives CDR1 KGHSH, CDR2 LQKENI. There are 17 residues in the CDR3. The DNA of the CDR3 is TGTGCCAGCTCACCCACGATGGCCGGGACAGGGATAAGCGAGCAGTACGTC. It translates to CASSPTMAGTGISEQYV.